These 30 T cell receptor beta chains share one sample of origin, sequenced in a study of shared clonotypes between healthy human individuals (TCRdb year 2020). Libraries were built with the immunoSEQ multiplex PCR assay. Sourced from immuneACCESS, this table was stored by TCRdb with only in-frame sequences that have V and J called. A share of the clones is absent; for the studies checked, an unresolved V gene accounts for under half, and the remainder has no known explanation. Across this sample there are hundreds of thousands of clones, with roughly 96% seen only once. The ten top clones hold about 0.12% of the sample. For the CD8 naive samples, CD45RO-negative cells were positively selected for CCR7, yielding a CD45RA+CCR7+ population from which TemRA cells were excluded. Specimen: naive CD8+ T cells sorted from blood. The intended sense of this specimen's cell subset or site label: CD45RA+CCR7+. These TCRs come from a woman aged 25 to 39 in good health.

The chain joins TRBV18 to TRBJ2-7, with D possibly called TRBD1 or TRBD2 (5 bases each). Germline CDR1 and CDR2: KGHSH and LQKENI. CDR3 length: 16 residues. Trimming took off 0 bases at V and 4 bases at J, with 16 bases between the two ends. The chain's CDR3 is CASSPPTEGLFYEQYF. For the CDR3, the DNA is TGTGCCAGCTCACCACCGACAGAGGGGCTTTTTTACGAGCAGTACTTC.

V is TRBV28 and J is TRBJ1-1; D is undetermined. Germline lookup yields CDR1 MDHEN and CDR2 SYDVKM. The length of the CDR3 is 15 residues. Trimming shortened V by 1 base and J by 5 bases, and 14 bases separated the two germline ends. CDR3 in amino acids: CASSLYEGVRTEAFF. The CDR3 coding sequence is TGTGCCAGCAGTTTATACGAGGGAGTTCGGACTGAAGCTTTCTTT. The complete variable domain, with remaining parts taken from reference TRBV28 and TRBJ1-1, reads DVKVTQSSRYLVKRTGEKVFLECVQDMDHENMFWYRQDPGLGLRLIYFSYDVKMKEKGDIPEGYSVSREKKERFSLILESASTNQTSMYLCASSLYEGVRTEAFFGQGTRLTVV.

The rearrangement uses TRBV14 and TRBJ1-1; 7 bases line up with TRBD1. V gave up 3 bases and J gave up 14 bases; unmatched junction bases: 18. The CDR3 spans 15 residues. Germline CDR1 reads SGHDN; CDR2 reads FVKESK. This CDR3 is CASSHKSTDRPEIFF. DNA of the CDR3: TGTGCCAGCAGCCATAAGAGCACGGACAGGCCCGAAATCTTCTTT. Based on the CDR3 plus reference TRBV14 and TRBJ1-1, the full variable domain is EAGVTQFPSHSVIEKGQTVTLRCDPISGHDNLYWYRRVMGKEIKFLLHFVKESKQDESGMPNNRFLAERTGGTYSTLKVQPAELEDSGVYFCASSHKSTDRPEIFFGQGTRLTVV.

The chain carries TRBV27 and TRBJ1-4; 8 nucleotides agree with TRBD1. The CDR3 runs to 17 residues. V shed 6 bases, J shed 0 bases, and the junction held 9 bases outside the gene matches. CDR1 and CDR2 from the germline V gene are MNHEY and SMNVEV (reference sequence). DNA for the CDR3: TGTGCCAGCAGACTACAGGGGGGGAGCGCAACTAATGAAAAACTGTTTTTT. It yields the protein CASRLQGGSATNEKLFF.

The rearrangement links TRBV6-5 to TRBJ1-1, with 7 bases matching TRBD1. V lost 5 bases, J lost 8 bases, and 5 bases stayed unmatched. The germline V gene encodes CDR1 MNHEY and CDR2 SVGAGI. The CDR3 has 12 amino acids. In nucleotides, the CDR3 is TGTGCCAGCAGTCCTCTGACAGGGGAAGCTTTCTTT. Protein sequence: CASSPLTGEAFF.

This sequence joins TRBV30 and TRBJ2-5; 10 nucleotides line up with TRBD1. Germline V lookup: CDR1 GTSNPN, CDR2 SVGIG (reference sequence). The J segment lost 11 bases and the V segment lost 1 base, leaving 10 bases of the junction unmatched. This CDR3 region has 14 residues. CDR3 sequence: CAWSAGTGAGEQYF. The CDR3 region has the DNA TGTGCCTGGAGTGCTGGGACAGGGGCGGGGGAGCAGTACTTC.

This chain links TRBV5-6 with TRBJ2-7; tentatively, D is TRBD2 (5 bases). The germline V gene has CDR1 SGHDT and CDR2 YYEEEE. V lost 4 bases, J lost 4 bases, and 15 bases lay in between. The CDR3 runs 14 residues. CDR3 amino acids: CASSEETRRYEQYF. The CDR3 bases are TGTGCCAGCAGCGAAGAAACTAGAAGGTACGAGCAGTACTTC.

The V call is TRBV14, the J call TRBJ1-2, with no clear D. Germline V gene lookup returns CDR1 SGHDN and CDR2 FVKESK. This CDR3 is built from 16 residues. V was clipped by 0 bases and J by 4 bases, with 15 bases between them. The CDR3 DNA reads TGTGCCAGCAGCCAAGAAAGTGCACCCCGTTTCTATGGCTACACCTTC. Translated, it gives CASSQESAPRFYGYTF.

This clone was seen once. The chain recombines TRBV27 with TRBJ2-3, with D hard to call. Trimming pared 5 bases from V and 4 bases from J, leaving 7 bases between. The germline CDR1 and CDR2 sequences are MNHEY and SMNVEV (reference sequence). This CDR3 spans 12 amino acids. The CDR3, as DNA: TGTGCCAGCAGTCGCCGGCCAGATACGCAGTATTTT. Translated, it gives CASSRRPDTQYF.

The chain recombines TRBV27 with TRBJ2-7; the match to TRBD1 covers 9 bases. Trimming removed 5 bases from V and 4 bases from J; junction bases left unmatched: 9. The CDR3 is 15 residues long. In germline, CDR1 is MNHEY, CDR2 SMNVEV (reference sequence). The CDR3 sequence is CASSTRRQGVYEQYF. Here the CDR3 DNA reads TGTGCCAGCAGTACTCGACGACAGGGGGTTTACGAGCAGTACTTC.

This chain joins TRBV28 and TRBJ2-5; TRBD2 is a possible D gene (5 bases). Trimming took 6 bases from V and 4 from J, leaving 6 bases between them. Per the germline V gene, CDR1 is MDHEN and CDR2 is SYDVKM. The CDR3 has 11 amino acids. CDR3 sequence: CASRGRETQYF. The DNA of the CDR3 is TGTGCCAGCAGGGGGAGAGAGACCCAGTACTTC.

The chain recombines TRBV4-1 with TRBJ2-2; TRBD2 matches 12 bases. Germline lookup yields CDR1 MGHRA and CDR2 YSYEKL. This CDR3 comprises 17 residues. The V gene end was trimmed by 1 base and the J gene end by 4 bases; junction bases not matched to a gene: 4. The CDR3 region is CASSQGTSGTGTGELFF. As DNA, the CDR3 is TGCGCCAGCAGCCAAGGGACTAGCGGGACCGGCACCGGGGAGCTGTTTTTT.

The chain joins TRBV4-2 to TRBJ1-2; D gene uncertain. Germline lookup yields CDR1 LGHNA and CDR2 YNFKEQ. Trimming pared 0 bases from V and 3 bases from J, leaving 5 bases between. This CDR3 is 13 amino acids long. The CDR3 DNA sequence: TGTGCCAGCAGCCAAGAGTTCGACTATGGCTACACCTTC. Amino acids: CASSQEFDYGYTF.

V usage is TRBV7-2 and J usage is TRBJ2-1; D might be TRBD1 (5 bases). CDR3 length: 14 residues. V lost 1 base and J lost 7, with 11 bases in between. The germline CDR1 and CDR2 sequences are SGHTA and FQGNSA. This chain's CDR3 is CASSLVRWTNEQFF. As DNA, the CDR3 is TGTGCCAGCAGCTTAGTGAGATGGACAAATGAGCAGTTCTTC.

The rearrangement joins TRBV5-6 to TRBJ1-2; possibly TRBD1 for D (5 bases). Germline CDR1 and CDR2: SGHDT and YYEEEE. Trimming cost V 1 base and J 2 bases, with 9 bases left between them. The CDR3 length is 14 residues. This CDR3 is CASSLSAGNYGYTF. The CDR3 DNA sequence: TGTGCCAGCAGCTTGTCCGCAGGGAACTATGGCTACACCTTC.

The sample holds one count of this clone. In DNA, the CDR3 is TGCAGCGCGGGACAGGGGGCGGGCACTGAAGCTTTCTTT. This gives the protein CSAGQGAGTEAFF. The rearrangement uses TRBV29-1 and TRBJ1-1, with 12 bases aligning to TRBD1. The J segment lost 4 bases and the V segment lost 7 bases, leaving 4 bases of the junction unmatched. The CDR3 extends over 13 amino acids. CDR1 is SQVTM and CDR2 is ANQGSEA in the germline V gene.

V and J are TRBV28 and TRBJ2-7; 8 bases align to TRBD2. Trimming at V came to 7 bases and at J to 1 base, leaving 18 bases not matched to a gene. There are 18 residues in the CDR3. Per germline, CDR1 MDHEN and CDR2 SYDVKM. CDR3 amino acids: CASTPTARAGETSYEQYF. In DNA, the CDR3 is TGTGCCAGCACCCCCACGGCCCGAGCGGGAGAGACGTCCTACGAGCAGTACTTC.

The V call is TRBV19, the J call TRBJ2-7, with TRBD1 matching 10 bases. The CDR3 loop spans 14 amino acids. Looked up from germline, CDR1 is LNHDA and CDR2 is SQIVND (reference sequence). The J segment lost 4 bases and the V segment lost 9 bases, leaving 9 bases of the junction unmatched. CDR3 protein: CARTRDRGGYEQYF. Here the CDR3 DNA reads TGTGCCAGGACCCGGGACAGGGGCGGTTACGAGCAGTACTTC.

V and J are TRBV5-4 and TRBJ2-7, with TRBD2 matching 11 bases. V trimming: 5 bases; J trimming: 0 bases; junction bases outside the gene matches: 4. Germline CDR1 reads SGHNT; CDR2 reads YYREEE (reference sequence). The CDR3 contains 15 residues. The DNA for the CDR3 is TGTGCCAGCAGTTCGGGACTAGCGGCCTCCTACGAGCAGTACTTC. Encoded protein: CASSSGLAASYEQYF.

The rearrangement uses TRBV14 and TRBJ2-5; 8 positions match TRBD2. CDR1 is SGHDN and CDR2 is FVKESK in the germline V gene. This CDR3 spans 15 amino acids. V shed 0 bases, J shed 4 bases, and the junction held 4 bases outside the gene matches. In nucleotides, the CDR3 is TGTGCCAGCAGCCAAGAAGGGGCGGGAGGAGAGACCCAGTACTTC. This encodes CASSQEGAGGETQYF.

This clone appeared once. The chain has TRBV5-6 and TRBJ2-5; D gene ambiguous. The CDR3 runs to 13 residues. Germline V lookup: CDR1 SGHDT, CDR2 YYEEEE. Between the trimmed V and J ends, which lost 0 bases and 9 bases, there was a span of 12 bases. This CDR3 is CASSLVTSLAQYF. CDR3 coding DNA: TGTGCCAGCAGCTTGGTGACTTCTTTAGCCCAGTACTTC. Full variable domain (remainder filled in from reference TRBV5-6 and TRBJ2-5): DAGVTQSPTHLIKTRGQQVTLRCSPKSGHDTVSWYQQALGQGPQFIFQYYEEEERQRGNFPDRFSGHQFPNYSSELNVNALLLGDSALYLCASSLVTSLAQYFGPGTRLLVL.

This clone was seen a single time. The chain is built from TRBV5-8 and TRBJ2-5; tentative D call: TRBD1 (6 bases). With 5 bases removed from V and 1 base from J, the gap between germline ends came to 27 bases. The CDR3 totals 19 residues. Looked up from germline, CDR1 is SGHTS and CDR2 is YDEGEE. The CDR3 region has the DNA TGTGCCAGCAGGAACAATCAGGGGATTGGGGCGGGTCTCCAAGAGACCCAGTACTTC. Translating gives CASRNNQGIGAGLQETQYF. The whole variable domain, remainder taken from reference TRBV5-8 and TRBJ2-5, is EAGVTQSPTHLIKTRGQQATLRCSPISGHTSVYWYQQALGLGLQFLLWYDEGEERNRGNFPPRFSGRQFPNYSSELNVNALELEDSALYLCASRNNQGIGAGLQETQYFGPGTRLLVL.

This rearrangement joins TRBV2 to TRBJ2-1; TRBD2 aligns across 13 bases. Germline lookup yields CDR1 SNHLY and CDR2 FYNNEI. V was clipped by 8 bases and J by 6 bases; unmatched bases: 4. This CDR3 comprises 14 residues. The CDR3: CASHGTSGTNEQFF. The CDR3 nucleotides are TGTGCCAGCCACGGGACTAGCGGGACCAATGAGCAGTTCTTC.

The chain combines TRBV7-9 with TRBJ2-7; D gene ambiguous. This CDR3 has 12 amino acids. V dropped 3 bases and J dropped 6 bases, with 9 bases sitting between them. Germline V gene data show CDR1 as SEHNR and CDR2 as FQNEAQ (reference sequence). The CDR3 is CASSLDVPEQYF. The CDR3 nucleotides read TGTGCCAGCAGCTTGGACGTACCCGAGCAGTACTTC.

The chain employs TRBV2 and TRBJ2-5, with 11 bases lining up with TRBD2. Germline assignment: CDR1 SNHLY and CDR2 FYNNEI. The CDR3 consists of 20 residues. V was pared by 4 bases and J by 2 bases, with 18 bases of the junction left unmatched. CDR3 amino acids: CASSGERLAGPGWVQETQYF. In DNA form, the CDR3 reads TGTGCCAGCAGTGGAGAAAGACTAGCGGGACCCGGTTGGGTTCAAGAGACCCAGTACTTC.

The J gene is TRBJ2-1, the V gene TRBV7-3, with D unclear. CDR1 SGHTA and CDR2 FQGTGA come from the germline V gene. V was clipped by 4 bases and J by 3 bases, with 7 bases between them. The CDR3 sequence is 13 residues long. CDR3 in DNA: TGTGCCAGCAGCTCGGGTATCTACAATGAGCAGTTCTTC. Translation gives CASSSGIYNEQFF.

This clone has a single count. The V call is TRBV7-7, the J call TRBJ2-7, with no clear D. The V gene lost 5 bases and the J gene lost 6 bases, with 14 bases spanning the gap. Germline CDR1 reads SSHAT; CDR2 reads FNYEAQ (reference sequence). This CDR3 is 13 amino acids long. The CDR3, as DNA: TGTGCCAGCAGCCCGTCGATCGGCCGCGAGCAGTACTTC. Protein product: CASSPSIGREQYF. Using reference TRBV7-7 and TRBJ2-7 for the parts outside the CDR3, the full variable domain is GAGVSQSPRYKVTKRGQDVTLRCDPISSHATLYWYQQALGQGPEFLTYFNYEAQPDKSGLPSDRFSAERPEGSISTLTIQRTEQRDSAMYRCASSPSIGREQYFGPGTRLTVT.

The chain has TRBV25-1 and TRBJ2-3; D unclear. The germline V gene encodes CDR1 MGHDK and CDR2 SYGVNS. Trimming removed 2 bases at V and 0 bases at J, with 9 bases between. This CDR3 contains 15 residues. The CDR3 sequence is CASSEPYSSTDTQYF. The CDR3 coding sequence is TGTGCCAGCAGTGAACCTTACTCTAGCACAGATACGCAGTATTTT.

V gene TRBV28 combines with J gene TRBJ2-7; 8 bases agree with TRBD2. Germline CDR1 and CDR2: MDHEN and SYDVKM. This CDR3 has 15 amino acids. V was clipped by 7 bases and J by 0 bases; unmatched bases: 8. The CDR3 loop is CASTPVGTSSYEQYF. DNA for the CDR3: TGTGCCAGCACTCCAGTAGGGACTAGCTCCTACGAGCAGTACTTC.

The rearrangement links TRBV4-1 to TRBJ1-1, with D uncertain. V gave up 4 bases and J gave up 5 bases, with 17 bases separating them. The CDR3 length is 15 residues. Germline V gene sequence: CDR1 MGHRA, CDR2 YSYEKL. The CDR3 DNA is TGCGCCAGCAGCCTCGGGTTTGCCGGCCAAACTGAAGCTTTCTTT. Amino acid sequence: CASSLGFAGQTEAFF.